Below, 7 T cell receptor beta chains from the same sample are listed, as sequenced in a study of cytomegalovirus exposure and HLA in healthy donors. The PCR employed 60 Vbeta primers together with 13 Jbeta primers. Sequenced by immunoSEQ multiplex PCR; TCRdb stores in-frame clones only, minus some. The sample records more than 150,000 clones, roughly 84% being singletons. Input material: PBMCs. These receptors came from a boy aged 10-17 years in good health and CMV-seronegative.

The rearrangement uses TRBV9 and TRBJ2-1; 10 nucleotides match TRBD1. V dropped 0 bases and J dropped 8; count of bases not matched to a gene: 8. The CDR3 runs to 16 residues. CDR1 SGDLS and CDR2 YYNGEE come from the germline V gene. In DNA, the CDR3 is TGTGCCAGCAGCGTAGGTCCCTTGGGGACAGGGGATGAGCAGTTCTTC. Its translation is CASSVGPLGTGDEQFF.

V usage is TRBV25-1 and J usage is TRBJ2-7; no clear D. Germline loops: CDR1 MGHDK, CDR2 SYGVNS. V lost 5 bases to trimming and J lost 0 bases, with 11 bases between them. The CDR3 has 14 amino acids. The CDR3, as DNA: TGTGCCAGCAGTTACGGCCAGGCCTCCTACGAGCAGTACTTC. Translating gives CASSYGQASYEQYF.

The chain combines TRBV7-8 with TRBJ2-1; D is possibly TRBD1 (6 bases). The ends were cut back, 5 bases at V and 7 bases at J, with 18 bases in the middle. This CDR3 spans 15 amino acids. The germline V gene encodes CDR1 SGHVS and CDR2 FQNEAQ. In DNA form, the CDR3 reads TGTGCCAGCAGCGTGTGGCGTGGGGGCCCAAATGAGCAGTTCTTC. Its translation is CASSVWRGGPNEQFF.

This chain uses TRBV30 with TRBJ2-1, with no clear D. This CDR3 contains 14 residues. Germline lookup yields CDR1 GTSNPN and CDR2 SVGIG (reference sequence). Trimming stripped 5 bases from V and 2 bases from J, with 13 bases between. CDR3 bases: TGTGCCTGGGACTTAACTATCCCCTACAATGAGCAGTTCTTC. This translates into CAWDLTIPYNEQFF.

The chain is built from TRBV9 and TRBJ2-5, with D possibly matching TRBD2 (6 bases). TRBJ2-7 matches the DNA end more closely, so the J call is doubtful. This CDR3 has 15 amino acids. The V gene's germline CDR1 is SGDLS and CDR2 YYNGEE. The CDR3 spells CASSDLGRPPYEQYF. CDR3 DNA: TGTGCCAGCAGCGACCTGGGGAGGCCGCCCTACGAGCAGTACTTC.

This clone showed up just once. The chain links TRBV19 to TRBJ1-4; TRBD1 aligns across 9 bases. This CDR3 comprises 14 residues. The J segment lost 8 bases and the V segment lost 9 bases, leaving 10 bases of the junction unmatched. The germline V gene has CDR1 LNHDA and CDR2 SQIVND (reference sequence). CDR3 sequence: CASNLQGAGEKLFF. Written as DNA, the CDR3 is TGTGCCAGCAACTTACAGGGGGCTGGGGAAAAACTGTTTTTT.

The V and J genes are TRBV7-9 and TRBJ2-1; 8 bases map to TRBD2. Germline loops: CDR1 SEHNR, CDR2 FQNEAQ (reference sequence). There are 13 residues in the CDR3. Trimming removed 7 bases from V and 4 bases from J; junction bases left unmatched: 3. The DNA of the CDR3 is TGTGCCAGCATAGAGCGGGAGTACAATGAGCAGTTCTTC. Amino acids: CASIEREYNEQFF.